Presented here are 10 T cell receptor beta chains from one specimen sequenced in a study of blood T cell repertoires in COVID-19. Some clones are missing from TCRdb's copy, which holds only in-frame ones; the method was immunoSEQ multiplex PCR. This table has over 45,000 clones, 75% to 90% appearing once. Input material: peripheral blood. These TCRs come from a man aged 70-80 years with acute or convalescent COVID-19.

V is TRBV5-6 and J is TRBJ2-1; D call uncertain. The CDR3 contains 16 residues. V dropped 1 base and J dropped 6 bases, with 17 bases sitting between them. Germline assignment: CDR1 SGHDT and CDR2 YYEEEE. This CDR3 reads CASSLYYSPVGNEQFF. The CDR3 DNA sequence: TGTGCCAGCAGCTTGTATTACTCCCCGGTCGGCAATGAGCAGTTCTTC.

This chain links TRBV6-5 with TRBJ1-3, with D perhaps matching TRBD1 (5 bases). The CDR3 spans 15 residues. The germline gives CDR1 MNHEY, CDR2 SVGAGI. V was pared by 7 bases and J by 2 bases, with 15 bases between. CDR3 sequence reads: CASKGPGKTGNTIYF. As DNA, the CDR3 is TGTGCCAGCAAGGGGCCAGGGAAAACTGGAAACACCATATATTTT.

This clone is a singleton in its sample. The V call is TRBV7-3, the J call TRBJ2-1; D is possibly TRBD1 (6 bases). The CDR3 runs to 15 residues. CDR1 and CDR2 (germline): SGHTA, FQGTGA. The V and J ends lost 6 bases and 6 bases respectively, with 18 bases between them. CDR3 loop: CASRSPGVTLNEQFF. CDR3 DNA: TGTGCCAGCAGGTCCCCAGGGGTAACTCTCAATGAGCAGTTCTTC.

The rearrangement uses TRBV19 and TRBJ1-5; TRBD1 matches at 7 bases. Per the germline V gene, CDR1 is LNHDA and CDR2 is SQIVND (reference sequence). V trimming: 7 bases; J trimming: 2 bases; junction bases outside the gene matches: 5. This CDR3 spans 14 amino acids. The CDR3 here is CASTAGQGNQPQHF. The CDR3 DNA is TGTGCCAGTACCGCCGGACAGGGCAATCAGCCCCAGCATTTT. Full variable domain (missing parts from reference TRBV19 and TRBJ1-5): DGGITQSPKYLFRKEGQNVTLSCEQNLNHDAMYWYRQDPGQGLRLIYYSQIVNDFQKGDIAEGYSVSREKKESFPLTVTSAQKNPTAFYLCASTAGQGNQPQHFGDGTRLSIL.

The CDR3, as DNA: TGTGCCAGCAGCCGGACTAGCGGGGACCTACCAGATACGCAGTATTTT. Its protein is CASSRTSGDLPDTQYF. The V and J genes are TRBV5-5 and TRBJ2-3, with 12 bases identical to TRBD2. The germline V gene has CDR1 SGHKS and CDR2 YYEKEE (reference sequence). The CDR3 sequence is 16 residues long. The V segment lost 4 bases and the J segment 4 bases; nucleotides outside the gene matches: 7.

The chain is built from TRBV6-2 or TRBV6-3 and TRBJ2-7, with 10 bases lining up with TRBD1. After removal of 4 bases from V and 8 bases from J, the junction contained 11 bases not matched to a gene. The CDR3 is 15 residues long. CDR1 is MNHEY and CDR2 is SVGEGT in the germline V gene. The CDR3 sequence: CASSSSRDRGTKQYF. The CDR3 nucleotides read TGTGCCAGCAGTTCCTCACGGGACAGGGGTACAAAGCAGTACTTC.

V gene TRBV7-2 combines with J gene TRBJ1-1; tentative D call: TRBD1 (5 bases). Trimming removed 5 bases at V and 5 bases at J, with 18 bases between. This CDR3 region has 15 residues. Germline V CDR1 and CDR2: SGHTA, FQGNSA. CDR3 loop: CASSPLRGGGTEAFF. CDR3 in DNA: TGTGCCAGCAGCCCCCTGCGGGGGGGAGGTACTGAAGCTTTCTTT. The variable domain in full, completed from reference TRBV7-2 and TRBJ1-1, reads GAGVSQSPSNKVTEKGKDVELRCDPISGHTALYWYRQSLGQGLEFLIYFQGNSAPDKSGLPSDRFSAERTGGSVSTLTIQRTQQEDSAVYLCASSPLRGGGTEAFFGQGTRLTVV.

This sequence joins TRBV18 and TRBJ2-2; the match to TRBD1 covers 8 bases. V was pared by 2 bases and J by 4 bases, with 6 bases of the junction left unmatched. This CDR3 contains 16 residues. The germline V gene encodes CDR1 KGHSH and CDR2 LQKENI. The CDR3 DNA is TGTGCCAGCTCACCAAGCCGCCAGGGGGCCACCGGGGAGCTGTTTTTT. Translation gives CASSPSRQGATGELFF. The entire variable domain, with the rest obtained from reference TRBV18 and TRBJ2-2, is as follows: NAGVMQNPRHLVRRRGQEARLRCSPMKGHSHVYWYRQLPEEGLKFMVYLQKENIIDESGMPKERFSAEFPKEGPSILRIQQVVRGDSAAYFCASSPSRQGATGELFFGEGSRLTVL.

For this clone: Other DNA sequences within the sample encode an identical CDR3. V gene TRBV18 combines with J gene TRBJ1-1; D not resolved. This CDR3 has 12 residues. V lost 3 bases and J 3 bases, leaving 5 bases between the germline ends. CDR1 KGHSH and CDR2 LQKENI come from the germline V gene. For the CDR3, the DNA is TGTGCCAGCTCACCTCGGGACACTGAAGCTTTCTTT. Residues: CASSPRDTEAFF. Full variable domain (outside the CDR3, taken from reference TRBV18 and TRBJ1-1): NAGVMQNPRHLVRRRGQEARLRCSPMKGHSHVYWYRQLPEEGLKFMVYLQKENIIDESGMPKERFSAEFPKEGPSILRIQQVVRGDSAAYFCASSPRDTEAFFGQGTRLTVV.

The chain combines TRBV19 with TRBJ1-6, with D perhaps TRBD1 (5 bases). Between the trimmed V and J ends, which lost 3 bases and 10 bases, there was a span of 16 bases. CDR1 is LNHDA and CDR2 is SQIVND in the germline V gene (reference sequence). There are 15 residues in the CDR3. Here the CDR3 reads CASSIGGGSASPLHF. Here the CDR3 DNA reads TGTGCCAGTAGTATCGGGGGGGGATCTGCCTCACCCCTCCACTTT.